This T cell receptor (beta chain) stems from a study of cytomegalovirus exposure and HLA in healthy donors. A remark on this clone: What it recognizes is unknown.

The study ran its PCR with 60 Vbeta and 13 Jbeta primers. Sequencing used immunoSEQ multiplex PCR; TCRdb keeps in-frame clones, though not all of them. The table has around 100,000 clones, around 63% seen once; the top ten hold over 4%. Findings of the study overall: Sequencing likely generated an artifact that appeared as a cluster of highly shared sequence variants. Association of around 17,000 TCR beta sequences with HLA alleles was found at 0.05 false discovery rate in a later analysis. Earlier findings revealed that most TCR beta V segments proved productive either about 87% or about 30% of the time. Later analysis reportedly placed an Asian-associated ancestry cluster below the roughly 680-donor mean in N-insertions.

The CDR3 totals 13 residues. V was trimmed by 1 base and J by 8 bases, leaving 11 bases between them. The germline V gene has CDR1 MGHRA and CDR2 YSYEKL. The clonotype was recovered from a human donor in good health. Sequencing was carried out using PBMCs. The gene calls are TRBV4-1 and TRBJ1-1; D is undetermined. CDR3 amino acids: CASSQAQTAEAFF. The CDR3 DNA sequence: TGCGCCAGCAGCCAAGCTCAAACAGCCGAAGCTTTCTTT.